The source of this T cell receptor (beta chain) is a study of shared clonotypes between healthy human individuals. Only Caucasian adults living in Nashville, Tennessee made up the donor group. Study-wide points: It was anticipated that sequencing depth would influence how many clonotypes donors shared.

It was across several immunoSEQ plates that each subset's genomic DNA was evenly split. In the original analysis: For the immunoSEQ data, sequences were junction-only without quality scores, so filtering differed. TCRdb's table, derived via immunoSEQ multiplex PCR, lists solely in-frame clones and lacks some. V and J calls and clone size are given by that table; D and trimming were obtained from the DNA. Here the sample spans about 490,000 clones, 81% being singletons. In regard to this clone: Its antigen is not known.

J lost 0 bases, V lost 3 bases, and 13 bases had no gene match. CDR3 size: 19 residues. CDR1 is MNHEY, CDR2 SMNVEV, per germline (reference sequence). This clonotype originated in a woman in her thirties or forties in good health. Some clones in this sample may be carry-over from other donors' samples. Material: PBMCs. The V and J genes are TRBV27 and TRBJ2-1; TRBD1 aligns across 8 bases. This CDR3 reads CASSFRSTMDRVSYNEQFF. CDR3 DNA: TGTGCCAGCAGTTTTCGCTCCACCATGGACAGGGTCTCCTACAATGAGCAGTTCTTC.